The 24 T cell receptor beta chains given below trace back to one sample, sequenced in a study of blood T cells in healthy people across ages. Alongside a J-beta primer mix, a sample-barcoded 5' primer served in a second PCR lasting roughly 6 to 11 cycles. TCRdb redid the calling of the 5' RACE reads with MiXCR, one entry per CDR3 protein. The data contain roughly 500,000 distinct CDR3 sequences, less than 25% of them singletons. The sample was also reused in another study, on T cells of mothers and their children.

Sequenced sample: blood. The receptors stem from a boy younger than 18 in good health.

This clonotype occurred once. This chain connects TRBV7-6 to TRBJ2-5; D ambiguous. The DNA end is a closer match to TRBJ2-7, so the J assignment may be wrong. Germline CDR1 reads SGHVS; CDR2 reads FNYEAQ. The CDR3 totals 16 residues. The CDR3 here is CASSSSGGALKGEQYF. CDR3 in DNA: TGTGCCAGCAGCTCTTCCGGCGGAGCCTTGAAGGGCGAGCAGTACTTC.

This clonotype was counted a few times. The V and J genes are TRBV4-1 and TRBJ1-3; D ambiguous. The V gene lost 0 bases and the J gene lost 2 bases, with 8 bases spanning the gap. The CDR3 spans 15 residues. CDR1 is MGHRA, CDR2 YSYEKL, per germline. The CDR3 region is CASSQDLAAGNTIYF. As DNA, the CDR3 is TGCGCCAGCAGCCAAGATTTGGCGGCTGGAAACACCATATATTTT.

The V and J genes are TRBV2 and TRBJ2-2; 7 bases line up with TRBD1. V trimming: 8 bases; J trimming: 2 bases; junction bases outside the gene matches: 8. The CDR3 has 15 amino acids. CDR1 is SNHLY and CDR2 is FYNNEI in the germline V gene. This CDR3 reads CASGGRTGNTGELFF. Here the CDR3 DNA reads TGTGCCAGCGGAGGAAGGACAGGAAACACCGGGGAGCTGTTTTTT.

This clonotype was counted a few times. This chain connects TRBV7-8 to TRBJ2-5; 8 bases match TRBD2. The CDR3 is made up of 16 amino acids. From germline, CDR1 is SGHVS and CDR2 FQNEAQ. V lost 1 base, J lost 1 base, and 5 bases stayed unmatched. This CDR3 reads CASSLVGGRFQETQYF. The CDR3 DNA follows: TGTGCCAGCAGCTTAGTTGGCGGGAGGTTCCAAGAGACCCAGTACTTC.

The chain has TRBV5-1 and TRBJ2-7, with 10 bases matching TRBD2. This CDR3 contains 15 residues. From germline, CDR1 is SGHRS and CDR2 YFSETQ. J lost 7 bases, V lost 5 bases, and 12 bases had no gene match. CDR3 DNA: TGCGCCAGCAGAACAGCGGGGGGGCAAGCGGAAGAGCAGTACTTC. This translates into CASRTAGGQAEEQYF.

This clonotype appeared a few times. The genes are TRBV4-3 and TRBJ1-1, with a possible D match to TRBD1 (5 bases). The CDR3 is 12 amino acids. V was cut by 4 bases and J by 6 bases, with 9 bases left in between. Germline lookup yields CDR1 LGHNA and CDR2 YSLEER. CDR3 in DNA: TGCGCCAGCAGCCGCCGGGGGTCTGAAGCTTTCTTT. The encoded protein is CASSRRGSEAFF.

This clonotype has a handful of counts. The V and J genes are TRBV6-5 and TRBJ2-3, with 10 bases lining up with TRBD1. From germline, CDR1 is MNHEY and CDR2 SVGAGI. The CDR3 is 17 residues long. The J segment lost 3 bases and the V segment lost 0 bases, leaving 6 bases of the junction unmatched. Here the CDR3 DNA reads TGTGCCAGCAGTTACTCTTGGGACAGGGGAAGGACAGATACGCAGTATTTT. Protein sequence: CASSYSWDRGRTDTQYF.

V is TRBV7-9 and J is TRBJ1-2; D not resolved. CDR3 size: 14 residues. Germline lookup yields CDR1 SEHNR and CDR2 FQNEAQ (reference sequence). With 7 bases removed from V and 7 bases from J, the gap between germline ends came to 19 bases. The CDR3 loop reads CASMRRGIPIGYTF. In DNA form, the CDR3 reads TGTGCCAGCATGAGGCGGGGAATCCCTATTGGCTACACCTTC.

J is TRBJ2-5 and V is TRBV10-2, with D tentatively TRBD2 (5 bases). This CDR3 is 14 amino acids long. Germline V gene sequence: CDR1 WSHSY, CDR2 SAAADI. V lost 4 bases, J lost 2 bases, and 11 bases lay in between. The CDR3 protein is CASSATSGQETQYF. Written as DNA, the CDR3 is TGCGCCAGCAGTGCAACTAGTGGACAAGAGACCCAGTACTTC.

This clonotype was picked up a small number of times. The rearrangement links TRBV18 to TRBJ2-5; D ambiguous. The J call could be wrong; TRBJ2-7 is a better fit for the DNA end. The CDR3 contains 12 residues. CDR1 is KGHSH, CDR2 LQKENI, per germline. The DNA of the CDR3 is TGTGCCAGCTCACTAGAGGAATACGAGCAGTACTTC. It specifies CASSLEEYEQYF.

The V and J genes are TRBV28 and TRBJ1-6, with TRBD1 matching 10 bases. This CDR3 contains 15 residues. J lost 10 bases, V lost 1 base, and 4 bases had no gene match. The V gene's germline CDR1 is MDHEN and CDR2 SYDVKM. The CDR3 DNA follows: TGTGCCAGCAGTTTATTGACAGGGGGCAACTCACCCCTCCACTTT. Protein product: CASSLLTGGNSPLHF. Filled out from reference TRBV28 and TRBJ1-6, the complete variable domain reads DVKVTQSSRYLVKRTGEKVFLECVQDMDHENMFWYRQDPGLGLRLIYFSYDVKMKEKGDIPEGYSVSREKKERFSLILESASTNQTSMYLCASSLLTGGNSPLHFGNGTRLTVT.

This clonotype was seen only a few times. A much larger clone lies a single base off, so this may be a read error. The chain has TRBV20-1 and TRBJ1-2; the D is unclear. This CDR3 contains 15 residues. The germline CDR1 and CDR2 sequences are DFQATT and SNEGSKA (reference sequence). DNA for the CDR3: TGCAGTGCTAGAGTTAAGTGGGATTTCCTCTATCGCTACCCCTTC. This sequence encodes CSARVKWDFLYRYPF.

The chain employs TRBV4-1 and TRBJ2-7, with TRBD2 as a possible D gene (6 bases). The germline V and J ends were trimmed by 0 bases and 6 bases, with 15 bases remaining between them. The CDR3 runs 15 residues. Germline V gene data show CDR1 as MGHRA and CDR2 as YSYEKL. CDR3 in amino acids: CASSQDPILAPEQYF. CDR3 nucleotides: TGCGCCAGCAGCCAAGATCCGATACTAGCCCCCGAGCAGTACTTC.

This sequence joins TRBV5-4 and TRBJ1-6; TRBD1 matches 7 bases. CDR1 and CDR2 from the germline V gene are SGHNT and YYREEE (reference sequence). V was clipped by 3 bases and J by 7 bases; unmatched bases: 7. CDR3 length equals 15 residues. The CDR3 loop reads CASSSKQGKNSPLHF. The CDR3 DNA is TGTGCCAGCAGCTCGAAACAGGGGAAAAATTCACCCCTCCACTTT.

In this sample, this clonotype turned up many times. The V and J genes are TRBV11-1 and TRBJ1-1; possible D gene TRBD1, 5 bases. This CDR3 spans 14 amino acids. The germline CDR1 and CDR2 sequences are SGHAT and FQDESV (reference sequence). Trimming left V 2 bases short and J 3 bases short, with 10 bases between. CDR3 in amino acids: CASSLRTGDTEAFF. The CDR3 nucleotides are TGTGCCAGCAGCTTACGGACGGGGGACACTGAAGCTTTCTTT.

This clonotype was seen only a few times. This sequence joins TRBV7-2 and TRBJ2-1; possibly TRBD2 for D (6 bases). This CDR3 is built from 17 residues. CDR1 is SGHTA, CDR2 FQGNSA, per germline. Trimming removed 1 base at V and 0 bases at J, with 13 bases between. The CDR3 is CASSLEATDYSYNEQFF. The CDR3 nucleotides are TGTGCCAGCAGCTTAGAGGCGACGGACTACTCCTACAATGAGCAGTTCTTC.

V usage is TRBV7-9 and J usage is TRBJ2-1; TRBD1 agrees at 11 bases. The J call may be mistaken, given a closer DNA end match to TRBJ2-7. Germline assignment: CDR1 SEHNR and CDR2 FQNEAQ (reference sequence). This CDR3 comprises 16 residues. The CDR3 nucleotides read TGTGCCAGCAGAGCCAACCGGGACAGGGGGGTCCACGAGCAGTACTTC. Protein sequence: CASRANRDRGVHEQYF.

As DNA, the CDR3 is TGTGCCAGCAGCTTAACGGTTGGCGGCGGCTCCTACAATGAGCAGTTCTTC. Translating gives CASSLTVGGGSYNEQFF. V usage is TRBV7-3 and J usage is TRBJ2-1, with D uncertain. Germline V CDR1 and CDR2: SGHTA, FQGTGA. The CDR3 runs 17 residues. V shed 0 bases and J shed 0 bases, with 12 bases lying between them.

The table lists this clonotype with many counts. The chain joins TRBV12-3 or TRBV12-4 to TRBJ2-5; no clear D gene. The V and J ends lost 3 bases and 2 bases respectively, with 7 bases between them. The CDR3 consists of 13 residues. CDR3: CASSFAGQETQYF. DNA of the CDR3: TGTGCCAGCAGTTTCGCTGGGCAAGAGACCCAGTACTTC.

The genes are TRBV29-1 and TRBJ2-7, with D possibly TRBD2 on 5 matching bases. The germline V and J ends were trimmed by 5 bases and 3 bases, with 14 bases remaining between them. Germline loops: CDR1 SQVTM, CDR2 ANQGSEA. The CDR3 is made up of 13 amino acids. The CDR3: CSVLVRDSYEQYF. CDR3 DNA: TGCAGCGTTCTTGTCCGGGATAGCTACGAGCAGTACTTC.

Ten or more counts support this clonotype. The V call is TRBV11-2, the J call TRBJ1-5; 7 nucleotides align to TRBD1. The trim removed 8 bases at V and 3 bases at J, leaving 4 bases unmatched. The V gene's germline CDR1 is SGHAT and CDR2 FQNNGV. CDR3 size: 13 residues. CDR3 sequence reads: CASGGQPNQPQHF. The CDR3 DNA reads TGTGCCAGCGGGGGACAGCCCAATCAGCCCCAGCATTTT.

J is TRBJ2-6 and V is TRBV3-1; D not resolved. This CDR3 has 16 amino acids. Germline V lookup: CDR1 LGHDT, CDR2 YNNKEL (reference sequence). The V gene lost 2 bases and the J gene lost 4 bases, with 12 bases spanning the gap. The CDR3 sequence: CASSQPDDPGANVLTF. The CDR3 DNA reads TGTGCCAGCAGCCAACCTGACGACCCCGGGGCCAACGTCCTGACTTTC.

This clonotype was found a few times. The chain couples TRBV6-2 or TRBV6-3 to TRBJ1-1; TRBD1 matches at 7 bases. The CDR3 is 14 amino acids. J lost 4 bases, V lost 4 bases, and 6 bases had no gene match. In germline, CDR1 is MNHEY, CDR2 SVGEGT. In nucleotides, the CDR3 is TGTGCCAGCAGTTTCCGACAGGGCCGCACTGAAGCTTTCTTT. This encodes CASSFRQGRTEAFF.

This clonotype was counted between two and nine times. The gene calls are TRBV2 and TRBJ1-2; D is unclear. V lost 4 bases to trimming and J lost 5 bases, with 11 bases between them. This CDR3 is built from 13 residues. CDR1 and CDR2 from the germline V gene are SNHLY and FYNNEI. The CDR3 reads CASSADTTYGYTF. Written as DNA, the CDR3 is TGTGCCAGCAGTGCAGACACTACATATGGCTACACCTTC.